Reported below is one T cell receptor beta chain. No antigen is known for it. The CDR3 runs to 12 residues. Trimming removed 4 bases from V and 5 bases from J, with 10 bases in between. The germline V gene encodes CDR1 SGDLS and CDR2 YYNGEE. The data derive from a study of CD8 T cells in ankylosing spondylitis. The study's findings and limits: Ankylosing spondylitis blood appeared to carry a characteristic TCR beta motif of seven to nine highly homologous variants. Within matched ankylosing spondylitis synovial fluid, disease-linked clones were reportedly significantly enriched. Earlier work had already found some motif variants in reactive arthritis synovial fluid and blood. CD8+ disease-linked clones were present at relatively low frequencies in blood.

By quantitative 5'-RACE with molecular barcodes, the TCR beta libraries were made. In TCRdb, the 5' RACE reads were re-called with MiXCR into one record per CDR3 protein. The sample contains about 330,000 distinct CDR3 sequences, 6.5% to 10% of which appear only once. Sequences were obtained from blood, either unsorted or a sorted T cell fraction (not recorded which). The rearrangement uses TRBV9 and TRBJ2-7; perhaps TRBD1 as D (6 bases). The source of this sequence is a male donor with ankylosing spondylitis. The chain's CDR3 is CASSTRDNEQYF. The CDR3, as DNA: TGTGCCAGCAGCACCCGGGACAACGAGCAGTACTTC.